The TCR beta chain under discussion was sequenced for a study of cytomegalovirus exposure and HLA in healthy donors. With 60 Vbeta and 13 Jbeta primers, the PCR was carried out. The method was immunoSEQ multiplex PCR; TCRdb's version includes in-frame clones alone and lacks a portion of them. The sample carries 120,000 to 150,000 clones, 60% to 85% recorded once. Trimming stripped 6 bases from V and 7 bases from J, with 16 bases between. CDR1 is LNHDA and CDR2 is SQIVND in the germline V gene (reference sequence). The CDR3 covers 13 residues. This rearrangement joins TRBV19 to TRBJ2-7; D is possibly TRBD2 (6 bases). The TCR sequence derives from a young man in good health and CMV-seronegative. The sequenced sample was PBMCs. This CDR3 is CASSPGEIREQYF. The CDR3 DNA follows: TGTGCCAGTAGCCCGGGGGAGATAAGGGAGCAGTACTTC.